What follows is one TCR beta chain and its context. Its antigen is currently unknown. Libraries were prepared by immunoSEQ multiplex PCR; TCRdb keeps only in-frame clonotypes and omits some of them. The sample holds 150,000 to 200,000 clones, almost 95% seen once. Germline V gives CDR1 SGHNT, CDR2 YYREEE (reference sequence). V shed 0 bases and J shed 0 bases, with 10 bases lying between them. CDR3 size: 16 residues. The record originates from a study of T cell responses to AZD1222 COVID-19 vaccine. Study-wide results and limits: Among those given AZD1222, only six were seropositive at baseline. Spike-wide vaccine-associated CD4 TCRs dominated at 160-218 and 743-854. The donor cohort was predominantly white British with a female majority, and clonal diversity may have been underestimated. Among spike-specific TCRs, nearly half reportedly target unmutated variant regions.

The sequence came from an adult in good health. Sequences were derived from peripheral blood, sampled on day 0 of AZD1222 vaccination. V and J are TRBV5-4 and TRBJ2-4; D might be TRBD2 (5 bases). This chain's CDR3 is CASSLGRGLAKNIQYF. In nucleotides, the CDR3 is TGTGCCAGCAGCTTGGGCCGGGGTTTAGCCAAAAACATTCAGTACTTC.